Listed below are T cell receptor beta chains from one sample, sequenced in a study of CD8+CD57+ T cells in acquired aplastic anemia. TCRdb independently ran MiXCR on the reads; one entry per CDR3 protein. The sample records about 160,000 distinct CDR3 sequences, less than 60% being singletons. The sample was sorted CD4+, CD8+, or CD8+CD57+ T cells (not recorded which) from PBMCs. The receptors stem from a human donor with aplastic anemia. Each CDR3 is given with its conserved first and last residue. The D gene is left open where the match is weak. Clone size is shown for a subset of rows, as once, few, many or a class of expanded clone.

v_call	clone_size	d_call	j_call	cdr3_aa	cdr3_nt
TRBV9	.	.	TRBJ1-2	CASSVAPGGWNGYTF	TGTGCCAGCAGCGTAGCCCCCGGGGGGTGGAATGGCTACACCTTC
TRBV7-9	many	TRBD1	TRBJ1-5	CASSIAGTAQPQHF	TGTGCCAGCAGCATCGCCGGGACAGCTCAGCCCCAGCATTTT
TRBV30	.	.	TRBJ2-3	CACHGDTQYF	TGTGCCTGTCATGGGGATACGCAGTATTTT
TRBV25-1	.	.	TRBJ1-1	CASSEGSSEAFF	TGTGCCAGCAGTGAAGGCAGCAGTGAAGCTTTCTTT
TRBV6-1	.	.	TRBJ2-3	CASSERGTSDESTDTQYF	TGTGCCAGCAGTGAAAGGGGGACGTCGGATGAGAGCACAGATACGCAGTATTTT
TRBV7-9	many	.	TRBJ1-2	CASSPKGTQYGYTF	TGTGCCAGCAGCCCGAAGGGGACACAATATGGCTACACCTTC
TRBV24-1	many	TRBD1	TRBJ2-1	CATSDRDRGNEQFF	TGTGCCACCAGTGATCGGGACAGGGGCAATGAGCAGTTCTTC
TRBV5-1	.	.	TRBJ2-7	CASSSVPGAYEQYF	TGCGCCAGCAGCTCGGTCCCGGGAGCCTACGAGCAGTACTTC
TRBV24-1	.	.	TRBJ2-2	CATSDGTAGELFF	TGTGCCACCAGTGATGGGACGGCCGGGGAGCTGTTTTTT
TRBV6-7	many	.	TRBJ2-7	CAGEGARRLDYEQYF	TGTGCCGGGGAGGGGGCACGGAGGCTCGACTACGAGCAGTACTTC
TRBV24-1	.	.	TRBJ2-1	CATSGVGGDEQFF	TGTGCCACCAGTGGCGTCGGAGGCGATGAGCAGTTCTTC
TRBV4-2	.	.	TRBJ2-7	CASSQEDSTVYEQYF	TGTGCCAGCAGCCAAGAGGACAGTACAGTCTACGAGCAGTACTTC
TRBV5-1	few	.	TRBJ1-4	CASSLPPGPKNEKLFF	TGCGCCAGCAGCTTGCCACCGGGACCGAAAAATGAAAAACTGTTTTTT
TRBV7-8	many	TRBD1	TRBJ1-5	CASSSRQGGQPQHF	TGTGCCAGCAGCTCACGACAGGGAGGTCAGCCCCAGCATTTT
TRBV6-1	many	.	TRBJ1-5	CASSPDRLVQPQHF	TGTGCCAGCAGTCCCGACAGACTGGTGCAGCCCCAGCATTTT
TRBV13	.	TRBD2	TRBJ2-1	CANSLGSWGGENEQFF	TGTGCCAACAGCTTAGGAAGTTGGGGGGGGGAGAATGAGCAGTTCTTC
TRBV2	many	TRBD2	TRBJ2-2	CASIIAGVTGELFF	TGTGCCAGCATTATCGCGGGAGTCACCGGGGAGCTGTTTTTT
TRBV7-3	.	.	TRBJ2-3	CASAYSSTDTQYF	TGTGCCAGCGCGTACAGCTCAACAGATACGCAGTATTTT
TRBV6-1	.	.	TRBJ2-7	CASSEDDYLDEQYF	TGTGCCAGCAGTGAAGACGACTATCTTGACGAGCAGTACTTC
TRBV11-2	many	.	TRBJ1-2	CASSFPFQGYLEESGYTF	TGTGCCAGCAGCTTCCCCTTCCAGGGATACCTGGAGGAGAGTGGCTACACCTTC
TRBV9	many	.	TRBJ2-5	CASSVDPGQETQYF	TGTGCCAGCAGCGTAGACCCAGGGCAAGAGACCCAGTACTTC
TRBV15	.	.	TRBJ1-4	CAIPLGSLATNEKLFF	TGTGCCATCCCGCTGGGGTCCCTTGCAACTAATGAAAAACTGTTTTTT
TRBV29-1	many	.	TRBJ1-4	CSVVSQTNEKLFF	TGCAGCGTTGTGAGTCAGACTAATGAAAAACTGTTTTTT
TRBV7-3	.	.	TRBJ2-5	CASSFDKGETQYF	TGTGCCAGCAGCTTCGACAAAGGAGAGACCCAGTACTTC
TRBV7-6	.	.	TRBJ2-3	CASSLGPGRGDTQYF	TGTGCTAGCAGCTTAGGACCGGGGCGAGGGGATACGCAGTATTTT
TRBV25-1	.	TRBD2	TRBJ2-7	CASSSRTSPYEQYF	TGTGCCAGCAGTTCGCGGACTAGCCCCTACGAGCAGTACTTC
TRBV4-1	.	.	TRBJ2-7	CASSQGEQYF	TGCGCCAGCAGCCAAGGAGAGCAGTACTTC
TRBV4-2	many	.	TRBJ2-1	CASSQDLNGASSYNEQFF	TGTGCCAGCAGCCAAGATCTCAACGGGGCCAGCTCCTACAATGAGCAGTTCTTC
TRBV4-1	.	.	TRBJ2-7	CASSQGGAGYEQYF	TGCGCCAGCAGCCAAGGGGGGGCTGGATACGAGCAGTACTTC
TRBV7-3	many	TRBD1	TRBJ1-1	CASSLNGDSNTEAFF	TGTGCCAGCAGCTTAAACGGGGACAGTAACACTGAAGCTTTCTTT
TRBV25-1	.	.	TRBJ1-6	CASADSFSSYNSPLHF	TGTGCCAGCGCGGACAGTTTCAGCTCCTATAATTCACCCCTCCACTTT
TRBV2	.	TRBD1	TRBJ1-5	CASSADRGNQPQHF	TGTGCCAGCAGTGCGGACAGGGGCAATCAGCCCCAGCATTTT
TRBV27	.	.	TRBJ2-1	CASSPKANNEQFF	TGTGCCAGCAGTCCCAAGGCCAACAATGAGCAGTTCTTC
TRBV24-1	.	.	TRBJ2-3	CATSGSQPSTDTQYF	TGTGCCACCAGCGGGAGCCAGCCTAGCACAGATACGCAGTATTTT
TRBV5-4	many	.	TRBJ2-5	CASSSRRDNQETQYF	TGTGCCAGCAGCTCGCGCCGGGACAACCAAGAGACCCAGTACTTC
TRBV30	many	.	TRBJ1-2	CAWSSRLYGYTF	TGTGCCTGGAGTTCCCGACTATATGGCTACACCTTC
TRBV28	many	.	TRBJ1-2	CASSLLRQPQNVYTF	TGTGCCAGCAGTTTATTGAGACAGCCCCAGAATGTGTACACCTTC
TRBV18	few	.	TRBJ2-2	CASSPLPTGELFF	TGTGCCAGCTCACCACTCCCGACCGGGGAGCTGTTTTTT
TRBV5-6	.	.	TRBJ2-5	CASSLLGPARETQYF	TGTGCCAGCAGCTTGTTGGGCCCAGCGAGGGAGACCCAGTACTTC
TRBV20-1	few	TRBD1	TRBJ1-1	CSAGQGIRSEAFF	TGCAGTGCTGGACAGGGGATTCGGTCTGAAGCTTTCTTT
TRBV15	.	.	TRBJ1-4	CATSQGTNEKLFF	TGTGCCACCAGCCAGGGGACTAATGAAAAACTGTTTTTT
TRBV7-3	.	.	TRBJ2-3	CASGGPSTDTQYF	TGTGCCAGCGGCGGGCCCAGCACAGATACGCAGTATTTT